The clone carrying this TCR beta chain has just a few counts. What was amplified from RNA transcripts were TCR beta CDR3 regions. HTBI primers were the set used in a first-round RT-PCR of the TCR CDR3. Using its own MiXCR run on the multiplex PCR reads, TCRdb lists one record per CDR3 protein. In the table there are approximately 590,000 distinct CDR3 sequences, 15% to 19% of which are singletons. From germline, CDR1 is MNHEY and CDR2 SVGEGT. V was shortened by 6 bases and J by 4 bases, with 15 bases between the two germline ends. The CDR3 totals 15 residues. The data belong to a study of T cells in Graves' hyperthyroidism and ophthalmopathy.

This sequence joins TRBV6-2 or TRBV6-3 and TRBJ2-2; D uncertain. The receptor was derived from a woman aged 30 to 39 with Graves' hyperthyroidism. The sample comprised blood. CDR3 DNA: TGTGCCAGCAGCCCCCCAGGACGCGGCACCGGGGAGCTGTTTTTT. Translating it yields CASSPPGRGTGELFF.